The rows below give T cell receptor beta chains drawn from one sample of a study of cytomegalovirus exposure and HLA in healthy donors. Profiled with immunoSEQ multiplex PCR; TCRdb holds only in-frame clones, not every one. The table lists 200,000 or so clones, 75% to 90% of them singletons. The sample comprised PBMCs. Receptors were obtained from a man younger than 30 in good health and CMV-seropositive. The CDR3 runs from the conserved cysteine through the conserved F or W. Fields, in order: V gene, J gene, D gene, CDR3 protein. D genes are given only for firm matches.

>TRBV6-5|TRBJ2-7|-
CASSTIKPDEQYF
>TRBV5-1|TRBJ2-1|TRBD2
CASSRETSRDEQFF
>TRBV9|TRBJ1-5|-
CASSSRDYQPQHF
>TRBV29-1|TRBJ2-5|TRBD2
CSASLARGSGETQYF
>TRBV19|TRBJ2-2|-
CASIRAPSTGELFF
>TRBV5-6|TRBJ2-2|TRBD1
CASSWSGQLNTGELFF
>TRBV18|TRBJ1-3|TRBD1
CASSPLPGQAASGNTIYF
>TRBV6-1|TRBJ1-3|-
CASRAREITIYF
>TRBV27|TRBJ1-2|-
CASSLSQGQDYTF
>TRBV5-1|TRBJ2-1|TRBD2
CASSVAGDVDEQFF